The 6 T cell receptor beta chains listed next were all sequenced from one sample in a study of PD-1 blockade in classical Hodgkin lymphoma. Time point of the sample: cycle 4 day 1 (C4D1), after five to seven weeks of nivolumab. All patients experienced relapse after autologous stem cell transplantation, and brentuximab vedotin exposure was variable. Purification of CD4+ T cells from thawed PBMCs was performed via magnetic negative selection. Clones were read by immunoSEQ multiplex PCR, and TCRdb kept only the in-frame ones, dropping some. The top ten hold around 0.92% of the sample, which has 13,000 or so clones, about four fifths seen once. The specimen comprised CD4+ T cells from blood, sampled before the fourth cycle of nivolumab. These receptors were collected from a human donor with classical Hodgkin lymphoma.

This chain connects TRBV27 to TRBJ1-2; TRBD1 aligns across 7 bases. CDR1 is MNHEY, CDR2 SMNVEV, per germline (reference sequence). The V and J ends lost 6 bases and 7 bases, in that order; junction bases with no gene match: 8. The CDR3 loop spans 13 amino acids. This CDR3 is CASRRTGERGYTF. The CDR3 DNA follows: TGTGCCAGCAGGAGAACAGGGGAACGTGGCTACACCTTC.

This chain connects TRBV28 to TRBJ1-1; TRBD1 agrees at 8 bases. The ends lost 3 bases at V and 4 bases at J; junction bases unmatched: 7. Germline V gives CDR1 MDHEN, CDR2 SYDVKM. The CDR3 contains 15 residues. CDR3 region: CASSLRQGAGTEAFF. CDR3 nucleotide sequence: TGTGCCAGCAGTTTGAGGCAGGGGGCCGGCACTGAAGCTTTCTTT.

This clone was seen once. This chain uses TRBV28 with TRBJ1-2, with D possibly matching TRBD1 (5 bases). The V end lost 6 bases, the J end lost 11 bases, and 22 bases lay between the germline ends. This CDR3 spans 14 amino acids. CDR1 is MDHEN, CDR2 SYDVKM, per germline. The chain's CDR3 is CASRQPTGLPQYTF. The CDR3 DNA follows: TGTGCCAGCAGACAACCAACGGGACTCCCTCAATACACCTTC.

The chain employs TRBV5-1 and TRBJ1-1; no clear D. Trimming removed 5 bases at V and 2 bases at J, with 13 bases between. Germline lookup yields CDR1 SGHRS and CDR2 YFSETQ. CDR3 length: 14 residues. The CDR3 is CASSDRFSNTEAFF. DNA for the CDR3: TGCGCCAGCAGTGACCGCTTTTCCAACACTGAAGCTTTCTTT. The variable domain in full, with the rest retrieved from reference TRBV5-1 and TRBJ1-1, is KAGVTQTPRYLIKTRGQQVTLSCSPISGHRSVSWYQQTPGQGLQFLFEYFSETQRNKGNFPGRFSGRQFSNSRSEMNVSTLELGDSALYLCASSDRFSNTEAFFGQGTRLTVV.

The V and J genes are TRBV13 and TRBJ2-3; TRBD2 is a possible D gene (5 bases). The V gene lost 2 bases and the J gene lost 5 bases, with 17 bases spanning the gap. Germline V gene lookup returns CDR1 PRHDT and CDR2 FYEKMQ (reference sequence). The CDR3 is 16 residues long. DNA for the CDR3: TGTGCCAGCAGCTTAACCGGAGGCCTCACCGGAGATACGCAGTATTTT. Its translation: CASSLTGGLTGDTQYF.

V usage is TRBV9 and J usage is TRBJ2-5; no clear D. Trimming stripped 1 base from V and 2 bases from J, with 6 bases between. Germline CDR1 reads SGDLS; CDR2 reads YYNGEE. The length of the CDR3 is 13 residues. For the CDR3, the DNA is TGTGCCAGCAGCGTACTAGGACAAGAGACCCAGTACTTC. This translates into CASSVLGQETQYF.